This T cell receptor beta chain was recovered during a study of blood T cell repertoires in COVID-19. On the study more broadly: Whether acute or convalescent, the COVID-19 samples came from the United States, Italy and Spain. Sources were T cells, B-cell-depleted T cells, or PBMCs; the material itself was cDNA or gDNA.

As originally analysed: Quantification of nucleated cells was approximated via reference gene primer amplification. Some clones are missing from TCRdb's copy, which holds only in-frame ones; the method was immunoSEQ multiplex PCR. The DNA was the basis for D and trimming; V, J and clone size are from that table. The data contain roughly 260,000 clones, around 87% of them singletons. Unmatched junction bases numbered 6, after V lost 4 bases and J lost 5 bases. Germline V gene data show CDR1 as SGHRS and CDR2 as YFSETQ. This CDR3 region has 14 residues. The sequence derives from a woman aged 45-60 years with acute or convalescent COVID-19. The sequenced material came from peripheral blood. This chain uses TRBV5-1 with TRBJ1-5; the match to TRBD1 covers 7 bases. The CDR3 loop reads CASSRQGGDQPQHF. The CDR3, as DNA: TGCGCCAGCAGCAGACAGGGCGGAGATCAGCCCCAGCATTTT. Supplemented by reference TRBV5-1 and TRBJ1-5, the full variable domain reads KAGVTQTPRYLIKTRGQQVTLSCSPISGHRSVSWYQQTPGQGLQFLFEYFSETQRNKGNFPGRFSGRQFSNSRSEMNVSTLELGDSALYLCASSRQGGDQPQHFGDGTRLSIL.